The rows below give T cell receptor beta chains drawn from one sample of a study of blood T cell repertoires in COVID-19. Clones were read by immunoSEQ multiplex PCR, and TCRdb kept only the in-frame ones, dropping some. Counted here are some 80,000 clones, around 83% occurring once; the ten biggest clones make up approximately 20%. Sequencing was carried out using peripheral blood. Every receptor here comes from a woman between 50 and 59 years old with acute or convalescent COVID-19. Both conserved end residues are part of each CDR3. The D gene is left open where the match is weak. The size of a clone is reported for some rows only, either as once, few or many, or as a class for expanded clones.

V gene: TRBV12-3/TRBV12-4; clone size: NA; D gene: NA; J gene: TRBJ2-7; CDR3 DNA: TGTGCCAGCAGTTTAGGTCTACCCTACGAGCAGTACTTC; CDR3 protein: CASSLGLPYEQYF
V gene: TRBV2; clone size: NA; D gene: NA; J gene: TRBJ1-5; CDR3 DNA: TGTGCCAGCAGGGAGGCCCCCGACGGCAATCAGCCCCAGCATTTT; CDR3 protein: CASREAPDGNQPQHF
V gene: TRBV6-5; clone size: NA; D gene: TRBD1; J gene: TRBJ2-7; CDR3 DNA: TGTGCCAGCACCACTACACAGGGGAACTACGAGCAGTACTTC; CDR3 protein: CASTTTQGNYEQYF
V gene: TRBV12-5; clone size: NA; D gene: NA; J gene: TRBJ1-1; CDR3 DNA: TGTGCTAGTGGCGCGTTGGGGGTTTTGGACAGAGGATATGGCACTGAAGCTTTCTTT; CDR3 protein: CASGALGVLDRGYGTEAFF
V gene: TRBV7-9; clone size: NA; D gene: TRBD1; J gene: TRBJ1-6; CDR3 DNA: TGTGCCAGCAGCGAAGGACAGGGGGGAAATTCACCCCTCCACTTT; CDR3 protein: CASSEGQGGNSPLHF
V gene: TRBV14; clone size: NA; D gene: TRBD1; J gene: TRBJ1-3; CDR3 DNA: TGTGCCAGCAGCGATCGAGGACAGGGGGCGAACACCATATATTTT; CDR3 protein: CASSDRGQGANTIYF
V gene: TRBV6-5; clone size: NA; D gene: NA; J gene: TRBJ1-5; CDR3 DNA: TGTGCCAGCAGGGGTACAGGGATACACCAGCCCCAGCATTTT; CDR3 protein: CASRGTGIHQPQHF
V gene: TRBV7-9; clone size: few; D gene: NA; J gene: TRBJ1-5; CDR3 DNA: TGTGCCAGCAGCTCACACATAGCGTATAGCAATCAGCCCCAGCATTTT; CDR3 protein: CASSSHIAYSNQPQHF
V gene: TRBV24-1; clone size: NA; D gene: NA; J gene: TRBJ2-2; CDR3 DNA: TGTGCCACCAGTGATGCCCGGTCCCGGTCTAGCACCGGGGAGCTGTTTTTT; CDR3 protein: CATSDARSRSSTGELFF
V gene: TRBV18; clone size: NA; D gene: NA; J gene: TRBJ2-3; CDR3 DNA: TGTGCCAGCTCACCTCCGGAGAGCACAGATACGCAGTATTTT; CDR3 protein: CASSPPESTDTQYF